Below are 23 T cell receptor beta chains sequenced from a single sample in a study of CD8 T cell repertoires and HIV-1 epitope variants. These receptors' antigens are unknown. The repertoire was sequenced with immunoSEQ multiplex PCR; TCRdb's copy has only in-frame clones and lacks some. The sample lists several thousand clones, 64% occurring once. Specimen: cultured CD8+ T cells derived from PBMCs. All receptors come from a male donor with HIV.

J is TRBJ1-5 and V is TRBV6-1, with TRBD1 identical over 11 bases. From germline, CDR1 is MNHNS and CDR2 SASEGT. V dropped 6 bases and J dropped 1; count of bases not matched to a gene: 2. This CDR3 is built from 15 residues. The CDR3 sequence: CASSGQGASNQPQHF. The CDR3, as DNA: TGTGCCAGCAGCGGACAGGGGGCGAGCAATCAGCCCCAGCATTTT.

V and J are TRBV5-4 and TRBJ1-2, with D uncertain. Trimming removed 7 bases from V and 1 base from J, with 11 bases in between. CDR1 and CDR2 (germline): SGHNT, YYREEE (reference sequence). The CDR3 has 13 amino acids. As DNA, the CDR3 is TGTGCCAGCTTAGACGCGGATAACTATGGCTACACCTTC. Protein: CASLDADNYGYTF.

The chain combines TRBV7-9 with TRBJ1-2; D gene unclear. The CDR3 has 15 amino acids. Trimming took 1 base from V and 0 from J, leaving 9 bases between them. Germline CDR1 reads SEHNR; CDR2 reads FQNEAQ (reference sequence). The CDR3 bases are TGTGCCAGCAGCTTAGGAGTAGGAGCTAACTATGGCTACACCTTC. Encoded protein: CASSLGVGANYGYTF.

This chain links TRBV28 with TRBJ2-1; the match to TRBD2 covers 9 bases. The germline gives CDR1 MDHEN, CDR2 SYDVKM. CDR3 length: 16 amino acids. V shed 4 bases, J shed 7 bases, and the junction held 11 bases outside the gene matches. The CDR3 DNA reads TGTGCCAGCAGTTCAGGAGCGGGAGGTACTTGGAATGAGCAGTTCTTC. Translating gives CASSSGAGGTWNEQFF.

This clone was seen only a few times. The rearrangement uses TRBV1 and TRBJ1-5; TRBD1 is the table's D call and was not checked against the DNA. TRBV1 is an annotated pseudogene. CDR3 length: 19 residues. The CDR3 coding sequence is TGCACCAGCAGCCAAGAGGGAACAAGGGGTCCTTATAGCAATCAGCCCCAGCATTTT. Encoded protein: CTSSQEGTRGPYSNQPQHF.

Remarks on this clone: The same CDR3 is also encoded by other DNA sequences in this sample. The J gene is TRBJ2-7, the V gene TRBV5-4, with TRBD2 as a possible D gene (6 bases). The CDR3 is 15 residues long. The germline gives CDR1 SGHNT, CDR2 YYREEE (reference sequence). Trimming took off 2 bases at V and 2 bases at J, with 14 bases between the two ends. CDR3 nucleotides: TGTGCCAGCAGCTTTATGGGGGGACCGACCTACGAGCAGTACTTC. It yields the protein CASSFMGGPTYEQYF.

The chain combines TRBV5-4 with TRBJ2-2; D not certain. The germline CDR1 and CDR2 sequences are SGHNT and YYREEE (reference sequence). Trimming stripped 2 bases from V and 6 bases from J, with 8 bases between. The CDR3 totals 13 residues. The CDR3 spells CASSFLGPGELFF. The CDR3 DNA follows: TGTGCCAGCAGCTTCCTCGGCCCCGGGGAGCTGTTTTTT.

The J gene is TRBJ2-7, the V gene TRBV5-8, with TRBD2 matching 12 bases. The V gene's germline CDR1 is SGHTS and CDR2 YDEGEE. The CDR3 has 16 amino acids. After removal of 1 base from V and 4 bases from J, the junction contained 6 bases not matched to a gene. The CDR3 DNA follows: TGTGCCAGCAGCTTGACTAGCGGGGGGCTTTTTTACGAGCAGTACTTC. As protein: CASSLTSGGLFYEQYF.

The chain combines TRBV7-3 with TRBJ2-2; D remains unclear. V lost 6 bases and J lost 1, with 6 bases in between. This CDR3 contains 13 residues. Germline CDR1 reads SGHTA; CDR2 reads FQGTGA. The CDR3 DNA sequence: TGTGCCAGCAGGAGCAGGAACACCGGGGAGCTGTTTTTT. Amino acid sequence: CASRSRNTGELFF.

In its sample, this clone was seen once. The rearrangement links TRBV6-5 to TRBJ2-5; tentatively, D is TRBD2 (6 bases). V was cut by 5 bases and J by 4 bases, with 14 bases left in between. Per germline, CDR1 MNHEY and CDR2 SVGAGI. The CDR3 is 14 residues long. This CDR3 reads CASSTGGVGETQYF. CDR3 in DNA: TGTGCCAGCAGTACCGGGGGAGTGGGAGAGACCCAGTACTTC.

In its sample, this clone was seen a few times. The chain recombines TRBV9 with TRBJ1-2; D is uncertain. The V gene lost 2 bases and the J gene lost 8 bases, with 10 bases spanning the gap. The V gene's germline CDR1 is SGDLS and CDR2 YYNGEE. This CDR3 spans 12 amino acids. The CDR3 protein is CASSVGLGGYTF. The DNA for the CDR3 is TGTGCCAGCAGCGTGGGCCTGGGAGGCTACACCTTC.

The chain links TRBV5-8 to TRBJ2-1; D is uncertain. CDR1 SGHTS and CDR2 YDEGEE come from the germline V gene. Trimming removed 4 bases at V and 0 bases at J, with 17 bases between. The CDR3 has 17 residues. This CDR3 is CASSRGNRHSSYNEQFF. CDR3 DNA sequence: TGTGCCAGCAGCCGTGGAAACCGTCACAGCTCCTACAATGAGCAGTTCTTC.

This clone was seen a few times. The rearrangement uses TRBV5-4 and TRBJ1-2; D not certain. The CDR3 sequence is 14 residues long. V was trimmed by 0 bases and J by 2 bases, leaving 8 bases between them. Germline V gives CDR1 SGHNT, CDR2 YYREEE (reference sequence). The chain's CDR3 is CASSLEQPNYGYTF. Here the CDR3 DNA reads TGTGCCAGCAGCTTGGAACAGCCCAACTATGGCTACACCTTC.

V usage is TRBV13 and J usage is TRBJ1-6, with D hard to call. CDR3 length: 13 amino acids. The germline V gene has CDR1 PRHDT and CDR2 FYEKMQ (reference sequence). V lost 3 bases and J lost 16, with 16 bases in between. As DNA, the CDR3 is TGTGCCAGCAGCTTTAGTACCCCAGGACCACTCCACTTT. Translating it yields CASSFSTPGPLHF.

This chain joins TRBV9 and TRBJ2-3; 8 nucleotides agree with TRBD2. V trimming: 4 bases; J trimming: 3 bases; junction bases outside the gene matches: 16. This CDR3 spans 18 amino acids. Germline V lookup: CDR1 SGDLS, CDR2 YYNGEE. In DNA form, the CDR3 reads TGTGCCAGCAGCCCCCGGGGGGGGCGGGGGTCTGAGACAGATACGCAGTATTTT. Its translation: CASSPRGGRGSETDTQYF. The full variable domain, with the rest looked up from reference TRBV9 and TRBJ2-3, is DSGVTQTPKHLITATGQRVTLRCSPRSGDLSVYWYQQSLDQGLQFLIQYYNGEERAKGNILERFSAQQFPDLHSELNLSSLELGDSALYFCASSPRGGRGSETDTQYFGPGTRLTVL.

The V and J genes are TRBV6-1 and TRBJ2-1, with D unresolved. CDR1 is MNHNS, CDR2 SASEGT, per germline. V was cut by 3 bases and J by 3 bases, with 12 bases left in between. The CDR3 length is 15 residues. The CDR3 spells CASSEPARNYNEQFF. CDR3 bases: TGTGCCAGCAGTGAGCCCGCCCGGAACTACAATGAGCAGTTCTTC.

The V gene is TRBV5-8, the J gene TRBJ2-7; perhaps TRBD1 as D (5 bases). V was cut by 4 bases and J by 2 bases, with 19 bases left in between. The CDR3 has 16 residues. CDR1 and CDR2 (germline): SGHTS, YDEGEE. The CDR3 loop reads CASSHTVGQLTYEQYF. CDR3 DNA: TGTGCCAGCAGCCACACAGTGGGGCAGTTAACCTACGAGCAGTACTTC.

Points on this clone: The same CDR3 also results from other DNA sequences found in this sample. This rearrangement joins TRBV5-1 to TRBJ2-7; D assignment may be TRBD1 or TRBD2 (5 bases each). V gave up 1 base and J gave up 2 bases, with 25 bases separating them. CDR1 is SGHRS, CDR2 YFSETQ, per germline. There are 19 residues in the CDR3. The CDR3 loop is CASSLSPLPGPRGPYEQYF. CDR3 DNA: TGCGCCAGCAGCTTGTCTCCTCTCCCTGGCCCGAGGGGTCCCTACGAGCAGTACTTC.

The V and J genes are TRBV9 and TRBJ2-7; a possible D gene is TRBD1 (5 bases). V lost 3 bases and J lost 0, with 7 bases in between. CDR1 and CDR2 (germline): SGDLS, YYNGEE. CDR3 length: 13 residues. The CDR3 loop is CASSEDSSYEQYF. CDR3 in DNA: TGTGCCAGCAGCGAAGACAGCTCCTACGAGCAGTACTTC. Combining the CDR3 with reference TRBV9 and TRBJ2-7 gives the whole variable domain DSGVTQTPKHLITATGQRVTLRCSPRSGDLSVYWYQQSLDQGLQFLIQYYNGEERAKGNILERFSAQQFPDLHSELNLSSLELGDSALYFCASSEDSSYEQYFGPGTRLTVT.

The chain recombines TRBV2 with TRBJ1-1, with no clear D. CDR3 length: 13 amino acids. Germline V gives CDR1 SNHLY, CDR2 FYNNEI. V gave up 3 bases and J gave up 7 bases, with 12 bases separating them. The CDR3 spells CASSDSNLLEAFF. The CDR3 region has the DNA TGTGCCAGCAGTGATTCGAATCTACTTGAAGCTTTCTTT.

This clone has only one observation. Only one base separates this from a far larger clonotype, so it likely reflects a read error. J is TRBJ1-4 and V is TRBV5-4; D uncertain. This CDR3 spans 19 amino acids. V was pared by 4 bases and J by 0 bases, with 22 bases between. Germline CDR1 reads SGHNT; CDR2 reads YYREEE (reference sequence). As DNA, the CDR3 is TGTGCCAGCAGCCAAGATTCAACGGGGAACATTGCAACTAATGAAAAACTGTTTTTT. Translation: CASSQDSTGNIATNEKLFF.

This sequence joins TRBV28 and TRBJ2-2, with unresolved D. CDR3 length equals 13 residues. V was pared by 6 bases and J by 1 base, with 6 bases between. The V gene's germline CDR1 is MDHEN and CDR2 SYDVKM. This CDR3 is CASRPLNTGELFF. In DNA form, the CDR3 reads TGTGCCAGCAGACCGTTGAACACCGGGGAGCTGTTTTTT. The variable domain in full, with the rest retrieved from reference TRBV28 and TRBJ2-2, is DVKVTQSSRYLVKRTGEKVFLECVQDMDHENMFWYRQDPGLGLRLIYFSYDVKMKEKGDIPEGYSVSREKKERFSLILESASTNQTSMYLCASRPLNTGELFFGEGSRLTVL.

The genes are TRBV5-4 and TRBJ2-1, with D perhaps matching TRBD1 (6 bases). From germline, CDR1 is SGHNT and CDR2 YYREEE (reference sequence). The ends were cut back, 5 bases at V and 5 bases at J, with 11 bases in the middle. There are 13 residues in the CDR3. CDR3 nucleotide sequence: TGTGCCAGCAGGATGGACAGCCACAATGAGCAGTTCTTC. Its translation: CASRMDSHNEQFF.